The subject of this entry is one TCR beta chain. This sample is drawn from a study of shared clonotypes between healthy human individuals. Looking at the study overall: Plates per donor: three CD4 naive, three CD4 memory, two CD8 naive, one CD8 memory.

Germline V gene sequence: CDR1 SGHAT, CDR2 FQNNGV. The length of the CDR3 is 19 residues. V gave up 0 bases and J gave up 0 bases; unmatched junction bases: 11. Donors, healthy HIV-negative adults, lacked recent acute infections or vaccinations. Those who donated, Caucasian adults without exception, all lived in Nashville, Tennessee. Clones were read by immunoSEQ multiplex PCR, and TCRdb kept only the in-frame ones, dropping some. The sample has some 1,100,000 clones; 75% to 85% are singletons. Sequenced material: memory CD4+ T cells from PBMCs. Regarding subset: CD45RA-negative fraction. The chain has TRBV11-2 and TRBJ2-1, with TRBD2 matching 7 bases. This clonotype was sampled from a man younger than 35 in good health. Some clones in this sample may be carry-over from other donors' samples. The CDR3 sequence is CASSLDASSGRSSYNEQFF. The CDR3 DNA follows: TGTGCCAGCAGCTTAGATGCGTCTAGCGGAAGGAGCTCCTACAATGAGCAGTTCTTC. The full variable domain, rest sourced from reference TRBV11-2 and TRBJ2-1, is EAGVAQSPRYKIIEKRQSVAFWCNPISGHATLYWYQQILGQGPKLLIQFQNNGVVDDSQLPKDRFSAERLKGVDSTLKIQPAKLEDSAVYLCASSLDASSGRSSYNEQFFGPGTRLTVL.